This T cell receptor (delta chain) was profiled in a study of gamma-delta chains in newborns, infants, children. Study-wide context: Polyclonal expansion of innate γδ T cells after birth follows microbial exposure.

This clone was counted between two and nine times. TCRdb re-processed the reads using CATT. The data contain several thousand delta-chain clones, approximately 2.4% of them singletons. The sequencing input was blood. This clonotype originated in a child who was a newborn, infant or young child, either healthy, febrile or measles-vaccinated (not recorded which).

The CDR3 sequence: CACDFMGDTSSWDTRQMFF. CDR3 nucleotide sequence: TGTGCCTGTGACTTTATGGGGGATACGAGCTCCTGGGACACCCGACAGATGTTTTTC. The V call is TRDV2, the J call TRDJ3, with 11 bases lining up with TRDD3. Germline CDR1 and CDR2: GEAIGNYY and EKD. Trimming removed 3 bases from V and 0 bases from J; junction bases left unmatched: 6. This CDR3 is built from 19 residues.